The present T cell receptor beta chain was sequenced within a study of cytomegalovirus exposure and HLA in healthy donors. General study results and limits: Earlier analysis found most TCR beta V segments productive about 87% or about 30% of the time. Analysis was performed later, and it showed HLA-associated TCR beta chains to be more clonally expanded than equally common others. Later work found most CMV-associated TCR beta chains apparently HLA-restricted.

The germline V gene encodes CDR1 KGHSH and CDR2 LQKENI. The V end was cut by 3 bases, the J end by 0 bases, with 12 bases between. The CDR3 is 15 amino acids. PCR used 60 Vbeta primers and 13 Jbeta primers. Generated by immunoSEQ multiplex PCR, the TCRdb table keeps only in-frame clones and is missing some. Found here are 140,000 to 150,000 clones, approximately 57% of them singletons; the top ten hold over 1.5%. Comments on this clone: What it recognizes is unknown.

The rearrangement uses TRBV18 and TRBJ2-7; D not resolved. The source material was PBMCs. The sequence was obtained from a male donor in good health and CMV-seronegative. The CDR3 reads CASSPRSLSSYEQYF. CDR3 sequence (DNA): TGTGCCAGCTCACCGCGTAGTCTGAGCTCCTACGAGCAGTACTTC.